This T cell receptor (beta chain) came from a study of T-cell memory formation after mild COVID-19. Background on the study: Largely, the TCR clusters proved donor specific. Study observations and caveats: SARS-CoV-2 specificity of second-wave clones peaking day 37 was unconfirmed.

After 5'RACE with constant-segment primers, TCR alpha and TCR beta cDNA libraries carrying sample barcodes and UMIs were obtained. TCRdb reprocessed the 5' RACE reads with MiXCR, giving one entry per CDR3 protein. The table has hundreds of thousands of distinct CDR3 sequences, about a fifth seen once. This clonotype has more than one count but fewer than ten. Antigen specificity is unknown. Trimming cost V 1 base and J 0 bases, with 10 bases left between them. The germline V gene encodes CDR1 SGHRS and CDR2 YFSETQ. There are 15 residues in the CDR3. The source material was PBMCs or a T cell subset sorted from them (not recorded which). This chain joins TRBV5-1 and TRBJ1-1; D remains ambiguous. This clonotype was obtained from an adult woman who had mild COVID-19 (a few samples of this study predate the infection). Cell type and time point are not known. CDR3 region: CASSLHQAVNTEAFF. The CDR3, as DNA: TGCGCCAGCAGCTTGCATCAGGCTGTGAACACTGAAGCTTTCTTT. The whole variable domain, filled in from reference TRBV5-1 and TRBJ1-1, reads KAGVTQTPRYLIKTRGQQVTLSCSPISGHRSVSWYQQTPGQGLQFLFEYFSETQRNKGNFPGRFSGRQFSNSRSEMNVSTLELGDSALYLCASSLHQAVNTEAFFGQGTRLTVV.